Sequencing of this T cell receptor beta chain was carried out in a study of T cell responses to AZD1222 COVID-19 vaccine listed by TCRdb under 2021. Broadly, across the study: AZD1222 recipients given second doses at about 4 weeks or at about 12 weeks were pooled, since spike-specific TCR depth and breadth were not found to differ between the two schedules. Enrollment into the trials was organized by age into subgroups of 18-55, 56-69 and 70-plus years, and those subgroups contained roughly 160, 29 and 62 TCR-sequenced participants, respectively. A total of under 250 trial participants underwent TCR sequencing, of whom about 200 had received two doses of AZD1222 and roughly 26 had received two doses of the MenACWY control vaccine.

What the study reported, not specific to this receptor: Only six or seven AZD1222 recipients were SARS-CoV-2 seropositive at baseline, limiting conclusions about previously exposed vaccinees. Spike-specific TCR breadth and depth rose significantly after two AZD1222 doses compared with day 0 and with MenACWY recipients. Participants were mostly white British, with more females than males. The authors suggested clonal diversity may have been underestimated. The 56-69-year group was small, and its depth increase did not reach significance, likely because of low power. No day 14 peak-response samples were available, so repertoires were characterized only after the peak T cell response. Nearly half of unique spike-specific TCRs reportedly recognized epitopes outside regions mutated in the B.1.351 and B.1.1.7 variants. The whole spike protein was spanned by vaccine-associated CD4 TCRs, and dominant responses were seen in regions 160-218 and 743-854.

In light of the paper, this sample's time point label describes: baseline before first vaccination. The vaccinee samples were drawn from two UK trials, COV001 and COV002, one of which was a single-blind randomized controlled phase 2/3 trial testing AZD1222 (ChAdOx1 nCoV-19) in healthy adults. For TCRbeta chain sequencing, PBMC samples from trial participants were taken at day 0 and at day 28 after the second dose. Trimming accounts for 5 bases at V and 7 bases at J, while the number of junction bases matched to no gene is 13. The germline V gene yields SGHAT for CDR1 and FQNNGV for CDR2. The CDR3 goes from the cysteine to the phenylalanine over 15 residues. Only the CDR3 part of the read is kept: 45 bases, read in frame from the first base. Turning to this clone: Its antigen is still unknown. Base-call qualities are not available, and no considerably larger clone is one nucleotide away.

The CDR3 regions of human TCRbeta chains were analyzed by immunosequencing. On the study's bioinformatics: TCRs in the repertoires were matched against a reference library of SARS-CoV-2-specific TCRs that had been generated with the MIRA antigen-specificity platform. Breadth was defined as the fraction of unique TCRs that were SARS-CoV-2-associated. Depth was defined as the fraction of total T cells that were SARS-CoV-2-associated. Each spike-specific TCR was assigned to its reactive spike region and to a CD4 or CD8 class using the MIRA data. Log10-transformed breadth and depth values were compared by one-way ANOVA with Sidak's multiple comparisons tests. Imported from immuneACCESS, the table was reduced by TCRdb to in-frame sequences with V and J called. These copies leave out some clones; in studies compared against another copy, an unresolved V gene accounts for under half, and the cause of the remainder is not known. V, J and clone size are those of that table, while D and trimming were read from the DNA. The sample table shows 150,000 to 200,000 clones, and 94% are seen once. About 9.3% of the sample rests with the top ten.

The chain links TRBV11-2 with TRBJ2-7; a stretch of 8 junction bases matches TRBD2. The sequences come from peripheral blood, collected on day 0 of AZD1222 vaccination. This receptor was obtained from an adult in good health. The CDR3 corresponds to CASSLVGGDVREQYF. The DNA reads TGTGCCAGCAGCCTTGTCGGGGGGGATGTGAGGGAGCAGTACTTC.